The rows below give T cell receptor beta chains drawn from one sample of a study of CD8 T cells in Susac syndrome. TCRdb fed the immunoSEQ multiplex PCR reads into MiXCR, producing one record per CDR3 protein. Of about 150,000 distinct CDR3 sequences in the sample, approximately 90% were seen once. The sequencing input was CD4+ T cells from PBMCs. These receptors were obtained from a human donor in good health. The conserved cysteine and the conserved F or W are not part of the CDR3 here.

j_gene | v_gene | CDR3aa
TRBJ2-7 | TRBV7-9 | ASSLNWANYEQY
TRBJ2-7 | TRBV3-1 | ASSQDVQSSYEQY
TRBJ2-3 | TRBV6-1 | ASSQDRGTDTQY
TRBJ2-2 | TRBV6-1 | ASSGRPGNGELF
TRBJ2-3 | TRBV11-2 | ASRHWTGGIGGARDTQY
TRBJ2-2 | TRBV5-1 | ASRRLETGELF
TRBJ2-7 | TRBV2 | ASSVFYEQY
TRBJ2-3 | TRBV10-3 | AISESRGTDTQY
TRBJ1-2 | TRBV29-1 | SAGLGYGYT
TRBJ1-6 | TRBV7-9 | ASSFTGMSNSPLH
TRBJ1-2 | TRBV13 | ASSLVIRTGFSIRGYT
TRBJ1-5 | TRBV20-1 | STIRDIGNQPQH
TRBJ2-3 | TRBV19 | ASSIGFTDTQY
TRBJ1-2 | TRBV4-3 | ASSQEARGQGVAYYGYT
TRBJ2-7 | TRBV3-1 | ASSPRDRGEGEQY
TRBJ2-3 | TRBV30 | AWKSGGTDTQY
TRBJ2-1 | TRBV4-3 | ASSQDPTGREQF
TRBJ2-3 | TRBV12-3/TRBV12-4 | VTRGVADTQY
TRBJ1-5 | TRBV28 | ASSWRGAGNQPQH
TRBJ1-2 | TRBV20-1 | SANPQGSGYT
TRBJ1-2 | TRBV23-1 | ASSQSGRDYGYT
TRBJ1-1 | TRBV11-1 | ASSFSDESTEAF
TRBJ2-5 | TRBV30 | AWSARSETQY
TRBJ1-3 | TRBV7-2 | ASLTFSGNTIY
TRBJ2-5 | TRBV7-2 | ASSPGLAGVETQY
TRBJ2-7 | TRBV3-1 | ASSQGTDRRVASGFYEQY
TRBJ2-2 | TRBV7-2 | ASSQGYTGELF
TRBJ2-6 | TRBV5-1 | ASSLWVSDSGANVLT
TRBJ1-1 | TRBV11-2 | ASSLWATEAF
TRBJ2-7 | TRBV5-6 | ASSRWTGLLIYEQY
TRBJ2-2 | TRBV18 | ASSADRGRWTGELF
TRBJ2-7 | TRBV3-1 | ASSQDSTGGSYEQY
TRBJ1-4 | TRBV29-1 | SVQDRVLGEKLF
TRBJ1-2 | TRBV7-9 | ASSLGLIKEDYGYT
TRBJ2-3 | TRBV7-3 | ASSLNRGDTQY
TRBJ2-7 | TRBV7-2 | ASSFSGTLEQY
TRBJ1-1 | TRBV18 | ASSPQDPNTEAF
TRBJ2-1 | TRBV7-2 | ANRLAGGSYNEQF